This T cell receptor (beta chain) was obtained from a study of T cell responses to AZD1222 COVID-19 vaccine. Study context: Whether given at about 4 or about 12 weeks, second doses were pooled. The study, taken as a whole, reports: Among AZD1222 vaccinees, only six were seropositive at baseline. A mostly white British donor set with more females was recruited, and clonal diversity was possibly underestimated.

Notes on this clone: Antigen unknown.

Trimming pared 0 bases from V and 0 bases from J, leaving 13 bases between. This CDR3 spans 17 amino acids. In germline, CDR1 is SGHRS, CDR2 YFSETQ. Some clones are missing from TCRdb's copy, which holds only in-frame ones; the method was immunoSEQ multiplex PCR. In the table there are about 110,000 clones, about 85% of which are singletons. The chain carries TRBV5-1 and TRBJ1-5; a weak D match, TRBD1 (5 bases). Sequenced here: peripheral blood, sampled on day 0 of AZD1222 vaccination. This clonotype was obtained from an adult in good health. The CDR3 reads CASSLGGTPDSNQPQHF. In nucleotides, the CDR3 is TGCGCCAGCAGCTTGGGGGGGACCCCAGATAGCAATCAGCCCCAGCATTTT. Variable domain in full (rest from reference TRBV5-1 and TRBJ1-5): KAGVTQTPRYLIKTRGQQVTLSCSPISGHRSVSWYQQTPGQGLQFLFEYFSETQRNKGNFPGRFSGRQFSNSRSEMNVSTLELGDSALYLCASSLGGTPDSNQPQHFGDGTRLSIL.